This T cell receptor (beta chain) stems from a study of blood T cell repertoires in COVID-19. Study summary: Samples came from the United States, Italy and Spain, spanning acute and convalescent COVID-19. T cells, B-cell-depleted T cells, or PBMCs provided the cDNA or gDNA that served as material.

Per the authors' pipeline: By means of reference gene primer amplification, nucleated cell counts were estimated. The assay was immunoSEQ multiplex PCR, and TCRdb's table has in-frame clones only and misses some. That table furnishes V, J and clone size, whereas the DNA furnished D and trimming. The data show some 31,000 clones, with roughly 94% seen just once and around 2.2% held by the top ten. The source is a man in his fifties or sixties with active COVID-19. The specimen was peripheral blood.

CDR3 in DNA: TGCGCCAGCAGCTTAGCGGGAACCCCCTACAATGAGCAGTTCTTC. Protein product: CASSLAGTPYNEQFF. The rearrangement joins TRBV5-1 to TRBJ2-1; 7 nucleotides align to TRBD2. V shed 2 bases, J shed 2 bases, and the junction held 4 bases outside the gene matches. The CDR3 contains 15 residues. The germline CDR1 and CDR2 sequences are SGHRS and YFSETQ.